This TCR beta chain was sequenced in a study of T cell responses to AZD1222 COVID-19 vaccine (dated by TCRdb to the early 2020s). Looking at the study overall: Because spike-specific TCR depth and breadth did not differ between the two schedules, AZD1222 recipients who got a second dose at roughly 4 weeks were pooled with those who got a second dose at roughly 12 weeks. TCR sequencing covered approximately 230 trial participants: about 210 given two doses of AZD1222 and about 26 given two doses of MenACWY control vaccine. Trial participants were enrolled by age into subgroups of 18-55, 56-69 and 70-plus years, and approximately 150, 30 and 60 TCR-sequenced participants, respectively, were included in these subgroups.

Comments on this clone: No antigen is known for it. Base-call qualities are not available, and no considerably larger clone is one nucleotide away.

Summary of the overall study and its limitations: Because no samples from the day 14 peak response were available, repertoires could be characterized only after the peak T cell response. Conclusions about previously exposed vaccinees were limited because only six AZD1222 recipients were SARS-CoV-2 seropositive at baseline. Participants were mostly white British, with more females than males. The authors suggested clonal diversity may have been underestimated. Reportedly, close to half of the unique spike-specific TCRs recognized epitopes lying outside the regions that are mutated in the B.1.351 and B.1.1.7 variants. The 56-69-year group was small, and its depth increase did not reach significance, likely because of low power. The vaccine-associated CD4 TCRs covered the entire spike protein, and the dominant responses fell in regions 160-218 and 743-854. After two AZD1222 doses, spike-specific TCR breadth and depth were significantly higher than at day 0 and than in MenACWY recipients.

Per the publication, the time point label means: baseline before first vaccination. The vaccinee samples were drawn from two UK trials, COV001 and COV002, one of which was a single-blind randomized controlled phase 2/3 trial testing AZD1222 (ChAdOx1 nCoV-19) in healthy adults. For TCRbeta chain sequencing, PBMC samples from trial participants were taken at day 0 and at day 28 after the second dose. The CDR3 regions of human TCRbeta chains were analyzed by immunosequencing. Processing in the source paper ran as follows. TCRs in the repertoires were matched against a reference library of SARS-CoV-2-specific TCRs that had been generated with the MIRA antigen-specificity platform. Breadth was defined as the fraction of unique TCRs that were SARS-CoV-2-associated. Depth was defined as the fraction of total T cells that were SARS-CoV-2-associated. Using the MIRA data, every spike-specific TCR was mapped to the spike region that the TCR reacted to and assigned to either a CD4 or a CD8 class. Log10-transformed breadth and depth values were compared by one-way ANOVA with Sidak's multiple comparisons tests. TCRdb stores this immuneACCESS table with in-frame sequences only. Part of the clones is absent; in the studies checked, under half of the shortfall reflects unresolved V genes, and no reason is known for the rest. The V and J calls and clone size come from that table; D and trimming were worked out from the DNA. This sample comprises approximately 150,000 clones, approximately 94% of them detected only once. The top ten constitute 1.3% of the sample.

The TCR sequence derives from an adult in good health. The sequences come from peripheral blood, collected on day 0 of AZD1222 vaccination.

The bases read TGTGCCAGTATGCCGATGTTTAGGGGCTACAATGAGCAGTTCTTC. This sequence encodes CASMPMFRGYNEQFF. Here the chain combines TRBV19 and TRBJ2-1, with TRBD1 tentatively as D gene (5 bases match). Per the germline V gene (reference sequence), LNHDA is the CDR1 and SQIVND is the CDR2. The junction carries 16 bases between V and J, which are trimmed by 7 bases and 3 bases respectively. The CDR3 numbers 15 residues from cysteine through phenylalanine. CDR3 DNA is the only sequence kept; it has 45 bases, read in frame from the first base.